This T cell receptor (beta chain) was documented in a study of blood T cell repertoires in COVID-19. Study-wide context: Italy, Spain and the United States were the sources of the convalescent and acute COVID-19 samples. Nucleic acid was either cDNA or gDNA, and it came from T cells, B-cell-depleted T cells, or PBMCs.

Here immunoSEQ multiplex PCR was the method, and the copy in TCRdb shows in-frame clones only, minus some. The top ten hold 0.98% of the sample, which has roughly 230,000 clones, around 84% seen once. The CDR3 loop spans 16 amino acids. V gave up 2 bases and J gave up 4 bases, with 14 bases separating them. Germline CDR1 reads KGHDR; CDR2 reads SFDVKD. Sequencing was performed on peripheral blood. V and J are TRBV24-1 and TRBJ2-1; possible D gene TRBD2, 5 bases. The sequence came from a man between 35 and 55 years old with acute or convalescent COVID-19. CDR3 in amino acids: CATSDWGAGVYNEQFF. The CDR3 DNA follows: TGTGCCACCAGTGATTGGGGAGCTGGGGTTTACAATGAGCAGTTCTTC.